Following are 26 T cell receptor beta chains from one sample sequenced in a study of blood T cell repertoires in COVID-19. Clones were sequenced by immunoSEQ multiplex PCR, and TCRdb holds only the in-frame ones, with some missing. The table shows about 210,000 clones, with 80% to 90% occurring only once. The source material was peripheral blood. These receptor sequences come from a woman aged 50 to 60 with acute or convalescent COVID-19.

V and J are TRBV19 and TRBJ2-2; 10 nucleotides agree with TRBD1. This CDR3 is built from 15 residues. The V gene end was trimmed by 7 bases and the J gene end by 7 bases; junction bases not matched to a gene: 9. CDR1 and CDR2 from the germline V gene are LNHDA and SQIVND (reference sequence). The CDR3 nucleotides are TGTGCCAGTATTCTGGGACAGGGGTTGGTCGGGGAGCTGTTTTTT. Its protein is CASILGQGLVGELFF. The full variable domain, with the rest looked up from reference TRBV19 and TRBJ2-2, is DGGITQSPKYLFRKEGQNVTLSCEQNLNHDAMYWYRQDPGQGLRLIYYSQIVNDFQKGDIAEGYSVSREKKESFPLTVTSAQKNPTAFYLCASILGQGLVGELFFGEGSRLTVL.

This clone was detected once. This chain connects TRBV19 to TRBJ1-2; D gene unclear. There are 12 residues in the CDR3. Looked up from germline, CDR1 is LNHDA and CDR2 is SQIVND (reference sequence). V lost 1 base, J lost 7 bases, and 7 bases lay in between. The CDR3 loop reads CASSIGSVGYTF. CDR3 nucleotide sequence: TGTGCCAGTAGTATAGGGTCAGTTGGCTACACCTTC. The variable domain in full, completed from reference TRBV19 and TRBJ1-2, reads DGGITQSPKYLFRKEGQNVTLSCEQNLNHDAMYWYRQDPGQGLRLIYYSQIVNDFQKGDIAEGYSVSREKKESFPLTVTSAQKNPTAFYLCASSIGSVGYTFGSGTRLTVV.

The chain has TRBV2 and TRBJ2-1; no reliable D call. Trimming removed 4 bases at V and 4 bases at J, with 8 bases between. Germline V gene sequence: CDR1 SNHLY, CDR2 FYNNEI. The CDR3 contains 13 residues. The CDR3 spells CASSVQAYNEQFF. CDR3 nucleotide sequence: TGTGCCAGCAGTGTCCAGGCATACAATGAGCAGTTCTTC.

The chain combines TRBV19 with TRBJ2-4; D uncertain. The CDR3 has 12 residues. V was pared by 5 bases and J by 5 bases, with 7 bases between. The germline CDR1 and CDR2 sequences are LNHDA and SQIVND (reference sequence). The chain's CDR3 is CASSRQENIQYF. DNA for the CDR3: TGTGCCAGTAGTCGCCAGGAAAACATTCAGTACTTC.

The chain has TRBV15 and TRBJ1-4, with 8 positions matching TRBD1. The CDR3 contains 17 residues. Germline V CDR1 and CDR2: LNHNV, YYDKDF (reference sequence). The trim removed 3 bases at V and 4 bases at J, leaving 10 bases unmatched. The CDR3 sequence is CATSSLLGTGLNEKLFF. The CDR3 bases are TGTGCCACCAGCAGTCTCCTAGGGACAGGCCTTAATGAAAAACTGTTTTTT.

The chain employs TRBV28 and TRBJ2-7, with D perhaps matching TRBD1 (6 bases). V lost 2 bases to trimming and J lost 5 bases, with 13 bases between them. The CDR3 is 14 amino acids. Per germline, CDR1 MDHEN and CDR2 SYDVKM. The chain's CDR3 is CASSLTGLSDEQYF. The CDR3 DNA sequence: TGTGCCAGCAGTTTAACAGGGTTATCCGACGAGCAGTACTTC.

The chain couples TRBV6-5 to TRBJ1-1; tentative D call: TRBD1 (6 bases). The CDR3 has 12 residues. Trimming pared 9 bases from V and 7 bases from J, leaving 15 bases between. Germline V gene data show CDR1 as MNHEY and CDR2 as SVGAGI. The CDR3 loop is CASQGSSIEAFF. For the CDR3, the DNA is TGTGCCAGTCAGGGGTCATCGATTGAAGCTTTCTTT.

This clone was seen only once. The chain carries TRBV19 and TRBJ1-1, with TRBD1 identical over 7 bases. The germline V gene encodes CDR1 LNHDA and CDR2 SQIVND (reference sequence). With 3 bases clipped from V and 1 base from J, the junction kept 2 bases outside the gene matches. There are 14 residues in the CDR3. As DNA, the CDR3 is TGTGCCAGTAGTATCAAGGGGGCGAACACTGAAGCTTTCTTT. Translating gives CASSIKGANTEAFF. Drawing the rest from reference TRBV19 and TRBJ1-1, the complete variable domain is DGGITQSPKYLFRKEGQNVTLSCEQNLNHDAMYWYRQDPGQGLRLIYYSQIVNDFQKGDIAEGYSVSREKKESFPLTVTSAQKNPTAFYLCASSIKGANTEAFFGQGTRLTVV.

J is TRBJ2-3 and V is TRBV3-1 (or the pseudogene TRBV3-2), with 7 bases fitting TRBD2. The CDR3 has 17 amino acids. V trimming: 0 bases; J trimming: 3 bases; junction bases outside the gene matches: 9. CDR1 LGHDT and CDR2 YNNKEL come from the germline V gene (reference sequence). CDR3 coding DNA: TGTGCCAGCAGCCAAGAAGGGCGGGAGCTCCGGACAGATACGCAGTATTTT. Amino acids: CASSQEGRELRTDTQYF.

The chain combines TRBV10-3 with TRBJ2-1, with 9 bases that match TRBD2. The CDR3 extends over 18 amino acids. The junction had 10 bases not matched to a gene; V was cut back by 4 bases and J by 0 bases. Germline CDR1 ENHRY, CDR2 SYGVKD. The CDR3 DNA sequence: TGTGCCATCAGTGGAGTAGCGGGAGTTCCCCTCTCCTACAATGAGCAGTTCTTC. Amino acid sequence: CAISGVAGVPLSYNEQFF.

This clone came up once. The chain couples TRBV4-1 to TRBJ2-1; tentatively, D is TRBD2 (6 bases). Germline-derived CDR1 and CDR2 are MGHRA and YSYEKL. The CDR3 covers 19 residues. The germline V and J ends were trimmed by 0 bases and 0 bases, with 18 bases remaining between them. The CDR3 nucleotides read TGCGCCAGCAGCCAAGATCCGACTAGTATATACAGCTCCTACAATGAGCAGTTCTTC. Its protein product is CASSQDPTSIYSSYNEQFF.

This clone was observed once. The chain combines TRBV24-1 with TRBJ1-5, with D possibly TRBD1 on 6 matching bases. With 3 bases removed from V and 3 bases from J, the gap between germline ends came to 11 bases. This CDR3 spans 15 amino acids. Germline-derived CDR1 and CDR2 are KGHDR and SFDVKD. The CDR3 DNA is TGTGCCACCAGTGATCCCAGGACAGCCAATCAGCCCCAGCATTTT. It encodes CATSDPRTANQPQHF.

This chain connects TRBV10-2 to TRBJ2-5; tentative D call: TRBD1 (6 bases). The ends were cut back, 0 bases at V and 4 bases at J, with 9 bases in the middle. Per the germline V gene, CDR1 is WSHSY and CDR2 is SAAADI. This CDR3 contains 14 residues. Here the CDR3 reads CASSESGGSETQYF. The CDR3 bases are TGCGCCAGCAGTGAGTCAGGGGGATCAGAGACCCAGTACTTC.

This clone was recorded only once. The chain recombines TRBV2 with TRBJ1-5, with a possible D match to TRBD1 (6 bases). The germline V gene has CDR1 SNHLY and CDR2 FYNNEI. V lost 1 base and J lost 0, with 7 bases in between. CDR3 length equals 15 residues. CDR3 residues: CASSEEGGSNQPQHF. The CDR3 DNA follows: TGTGCCAGCAGTGAAGAAGGGGGTAGCAATCAGCCCCAGCATTTT.

For this clone: Other DNA sequences in this sample translate to the same CDR3. The chain combines TRBV6-5 with TRBJ2-7, with TRBD2 matching over 7 bases. The CDR3 runs to 13 residues. V shed 3 bases and J 3 bases; nucleotides not matched to a gene: 2. Germline CDR1 reads MNHEY; CDR2 reads SVGAGI. The CDR3 region has the DNA TGTGCCAGCAGTTATGGGGGGGTCTACGAGCAGTACTTC. Its protein product is CASSYGGVYEQYF.

The table lists this clone with a few counts. The chain recombines TRBV28 with TRBJ2-7; D not resolved. The germline gives CDR1 MDHEN, CDR2 SYDVKM. CDR3 length: 16 residues. Trimming removed 6 bases at V and 2 bases at J, with 20 bases between. The DNA for the CDR3 is TGTGCCAGCAGGCGTAATTTTAGACTCGCCACCTACGAGCAGTACTTC. Translating it yields CASRRNFRLATYEQYF.

This clone has only a few counts. The chain has TRBV27 and TRBJ1-2; 8 positions match TRBD1. This CDR3 spans 13 amino acids. CDR1 is MNHEY, CDR2 SMNVEV, per germline (reference sequence). Trimming at V came to 6 bases and at J to 4 bases, leaving 4 bases not matched to a gene. Written as DNA, the CDR3 is TGTGCCAGCAGCAGGGGGCGCATCTATGGCTACACCTTC. It specifies CASSRGRIYGYTF.

This clone was observed a single time. The chain is built from TRBV10-1 and TRBJ1-4; 7 positions match TRBD1. Germline CDR1 is WNHNN and CDR2 is SYGVQD (reference sequence). CDR3 length equals 14 residues. Unmatched junction bases numbered 9, after V lost 6 bases and J lost 8 bases. As DNA, the CDR3 is TGCGCCAGCAGCTCAGGAGACAGGGTCGAAAAACTGTTTTTT. Encoded protein: CASSSGDRVEKLFF.

This rearrangement joins TRBV5-1 to TRBJ1-1, with D maybe TRBD1 (6 bases). Trimming left V 5 bases short and J 0 bases short, with 17 bases between. Per germline, CDR1 SGHRS and CDR2 YFSETQ. The CDR3 totals 16 residues. This chain's CDR3 is CASSATGRGMNTEAFF. The CDR3 region has the DNA TGCGCCAGCAGTGCCACAGGGAGAGGAATGAACACTGAAGCTTTCTTT.

This chain uses TRBV24-1 with TRBJ2-3; 8 bases fit TRBD1. Germline V gene data show CDR1 as KGHDR and CDR2 as SFDVKD. V lost 0 bases and J lost 4; bases outside the gene matches: 5. The CDR3 covers 16 residues. DNA for the CDR3: TGTGCCACCAGTGATTTGCTGTCAGGGGGCGCAGATACGCAGTATTTT. Its protein is CATSDLLSGGADTQYF.

The V call is TRBV15, the J call TRBJ2-3; 7 nucleotides match TRBD2. Germline loops: CDR1 LNHNV, CDR2 YYDKDF (reference sequence). This CDR3 region has 17 residues. Losses at the gene ends were 1 base for V and 2 bases for J; bases not matched to a gene: 9. The CDR3, as DNA: TGTGCCACCAGCAGAGCCAGTTCTAGCGGCTACACAGATACGCAGTATTTT. Protein sequence: CATSRASSSGYTDTQYF.

The chain combines TRBV3-1 (or the pseudogene TRBV3-2) with TRBJ2-4; D possibly corresponds to TRBD2 (6 bases). This CDR3 is 17 amino acids long. Per germline, CDR1 LGHDT and CDR2 YNNKEL (reference sequence). V was clipped by 4 bases and J by 2 bases, with 18 bases between them. The CDR3 sequence: CASSLKMTRETKNIQYF. CDR3 nucleotides: TGTGCCAGCAGCCTGAAAATGACTAGGGAGACCAAAAACATTCAGTACTTC.

This clone showed up just a few times. The gene calls are TRBV30 and TRBJ1-5; TRBD1 aligns across 7 bases. V was pared by 2 bases and J by 7 bases, with 17 bases of the junction left unmatched. Germline-derived CDR1 and CDR2 are GTSNPN and SVGIG (reference sequence). The CDR3 has 17 amino acids. The CDR3 nucleotides read TGTGCCTGGAGTCCTACGGGGATCGACAGGGTGTTCCAGCCCCAGCATTTT. Amino acids: CAWSPTGIDRVFQPQHF.

The chain is built from TRBV29-1 and TRBJ1-1, with D tentatively TRBD1 (5 bases). V was clipped by 4 bases and J by 0 bases, with 12 bases between them. The CDR3 loop spans 14 amino acids. Germline lookup yields CDR1 SQVTM and CDR2 ANQGSEA. The CDR3 protein is CSVVRVLLNTEAFF. DNA of the CDR3: TGCAGCGTTGTCAGGGTCCTTTTGAACACTGAAGCTTTCTTT.

The chain recombines TRBV19 with TRBJ2-1, with TRBD2 matching 9 bases. Germline CDR1 and CDR2: LNHDA and SQIVND (reference sequence). V lost 10 bases and J lost 4; bases outside the gene matches: 11. The CDR3 loop spans 15 amino acids. The CDR3 reads CATSLAGGIYNEQFF. CDR3 DNA sequence: TGTGCCACCTCCCTTGCGGGAGGGATATACAATGAGCAGTTCTTC. The variable domain in full, with the rest retrieved from reference TRBV19 and TRBJ2-1, is DGGITQSPKYLFRKEGQNVTLSCEQNLNHDAMYWYRQDPGQGLRLIYYSQIVNDFQKGDIAEGYSVSREKKESFPLTVTSAQKNPTAFYLCATSLAGGIYNEQFFGPGTRLTVL.

The genes are TRBV27 and TRBJ2-1, with D maybe TRBD2 (5 bases). The V and J ends lost 6 bases and 4 bases respectively, with 10 bases between them. Germline V gene data show CDR1 as MNHEY and CDR2 as SMNVEV (reference sequence). The CDR3 totals 13 residues. CDR3 region: CASRDFLYNEQFF. As DNA, the CDR3 is TGTGCCAGCAGGGACTTCCTTTACAATGAGCAGTTCTTC.